The 23 T cell receptor beta chains given below trace back to one sample, sequenced in a study of blood T cell repertoires in COVID-19. Data came from immunoSEQ multiplex PCR; TCRdb stores just in-frame clones and leaves some out. The sample gives around 140,000 clones, 87% of which show up once; about 2.5% is in the top ten. Sequenced: peripheral blood. The source of these receptors is a man in his forties or fifties with active COVID-19.

The chain has TRBV6-5 and TRBJ2-3; TRBD1 might be the D (5 bases). Trimming pared 0 bases from V and 1 base from J, leaving 5 bases between. CDR1 is MNHEY, CDR2 SVGAGI, per germline. The CDR3 has 14 residues. This CDR3 is CASSYSGGTDTQYF. The CDR3 DNA is TGTGCCAGCAGTTACTCAGGGGGCACAGATACGCAGTATTTT.

The count of this clone is one. V is TRBV5-4 and J is TRBJ2-7; 9 nucleotides match TRBD1. Germline values: CDR1 SGHNT, CDR2 YYREEE (reference sequence). The CDR3 consists of 17 residues. Trimming took 4 bases from V and 5 from J; bases not matched to a gene: 16. The CDR3 region has the DNA TGTGCCAGCAGCCCGCCAAGGGACAGGGCCACGGGCCACGAGCAGTACTTC. Its translation: CASSPPRDRATGHEQYF.

In DNA form, the CDR3 reads TGTGCCAGCAGTTTATTGGAGTCTAACACTGAAGCTTTCTTT. Residues: CASSLLESNTEAFF. The chain recombines TRBV27 with TRBJ1-1, with D uncertain. The CDR3 has 14 residues. Germline values: CDR1 MNHEY, CDR2 SMNVEV (reference sequence). With 1 base removed from V and 2 bases from J, the gap between germline ends came to 8 bases.

The V gene is TRBV2, the J gene TRBJ1-5; D perhaps matches TRBD1 (6 bases). The CDR3 runs 12 residues. V was trimmed by 8 bases and J by 6 bases, leaving 11 bases between them. From germline, CDR1 is SNHLY and CDR2 FYNNEI. CDR3 amino acids: CASRTEGQPQHF. The CDR3 DNA reads TGTGCCAGCCGGACAGAGGGTCAGCCCCAGCATTTT.

V gene TRBV27 combines with J gene TRBJ2-3, with D unresolved. The germline V and J ends were trimmed by 3 bases and 4 bases, with 8 bases remaining between them. The CDR3 is 13 amino acids. Germline CDR1 reads MNHEY; CDR2 reads SMNVEV (reference sequence). The CDR3 bases are TGTGCCAGCAGTTTTACCTCGGCAGATACGCAGTATTTT. It yields the protein CASSFTSADTQYF.

Only one count was recorded for this clone. The chain employs TRBV12-2 and TRBJ2-3; the table names TRBD1, a call not compared with the DNA. TRBV12-2 corresponds to a pseudogene. There are 13 residues in the CDR3. CDR3 sequence: CASRLAWQDTQYF. The CDR3, as DNA: TGTGCAAGTCGCTTAGCGTGGCAAGATACGCAGTATTTT.

V and J are TRBV7-2 and TRBJ2-1, with D tentatively TRBD2 (5 bases). Trimming cost V 1 base and J 6 bases, with 10 bases left between them. Germline-derived CDR1 and CDR2 are SGHTA and FQGNSA. The CDR3 loop spans 14 amino acids. Written as DNA, the CDR3 is TGTGCCAGCAGCTTAGGGTATGGAGGCAATGAGCAGTTCTTC. This translates into CASSLGYGGNEQFF.

This clone occurred once. The V and J genes are TRBV4-2 and TRBJ1-4; 7 bases line up with TRBD1. The CDR3 contains 16 residues. V shed 3 bases and J 3 bases; nucleotides not matched to a gene: 7. The germline V gene has CDR1 LGHNA and CDR2 YNFKEQ. The CDR3 here is CASSHPDRDPNEKLFF. As DNA, the CDR3 is TGTGCCAGCAGCCATCCCGACAGGGACCCTAATGAAAAACTGTTTTTT.

The rearrangement joins TRBV7-9 to TRBJ1-6; unclear D gene. The CDR3 loop spans 14 amino acids. V was trimmed by 1 base and J by 7 bases, leaving 8 bases between them. Germline-derived CDR1 and CDR2 are SEHNR and FQNEAQ (reference sequence). This CDR3 reads CASSLGTGNSPLHF. For the CDR3, the DNA is TGTGCCAGCAGCTTAGGGACGGGGAATTCACCCCTCCACTTT.

The gene calls are TRBV2 and TRBJ2-7; 11 positions agree with TRBD2. V lost 5 bases to trimming and J lost 1 base; unmatched junction nucleotides: 7. The CDR3 is made up of 16 amino acids. Looked up from germline, CDR1 is SNHLY and CDR2 is FYNNEI. The CDR3, as DNA: TGTGCCAGCAGTTCTAGCGGGGGGTCCCTTTCCTACGAGCAGTACTTC. Translated, it gives CASSSSGGSLSYEQYF.

This chain joins TRBV19 and TRBJ1-1; D may be TRBD1 (5 bases). The CDR3 is 14 amino acids. The germline gives CDR1 LNHDA, CDR2 SQIVND (reference sequence). Between the trimmed V and J ends, which lost 4 bases and 3 bases, there was a span of 12 bases. CDR3 protein: CASSTAGLDTEAFF. As DNA, the CDR3 is TGTGCCAGTAGTACGGCAGGGTTGGACACTGAAGCTTTCTTT. The full variable domain, with the rest looked up from reference TRBV19 and TRBJ1-1, is DGGITQSPKYLFRKEGQNVTLSCEQNLNHDAMYWYRQDPGQGLRLIYYSQIVNDFQKGDIAEGYSVSREKKESFPLTVTSAQKNPTAFYLCASSTAGLDTEAFFGQGTRLTVV.

The J gene is TRBJ1-4, the V gene TRBV6-6, with TRBD1 matching 8 bases. CDR3 length: 15 amino acids. V lost 8 bases and J lost 8; bases outside the gene matches: 13. Germline CDR1 and CDR2: MNHNY and SVGAGI (reference sequence). The CDR3 loop reads CASGLDRGRHEKLFF. The CDR3 DNA sequence: TGTGCCAGCGGTCTAGACAGGGGACGGCACGAAAAACTGTTTTTT.

The chain employs TRBV7-2 and TRBJ2-2; D unresolved. The CDR3 extends over 13 amino acids. V lost 1 base to trimming and J lost 6 bases, with 6 bases between them. From germline, CDR1 is SGHTA and CDR2 FQGNSA. CDR3 DNA: TGTGCCAGCAGCTTAGTATCGGCCGGGGAGCTGTTTTTT. Translation gives CASSLVSAGELFF.

This chain links TRBV9 with TRBJ2-3, with D tentatively TRBD2 (5 bases). V gave up 9 bases and J gave up 3 bases, with 5 bases separating them. Germline lookup yields CDR1 SGDLS and CDR2 YYNGEE. The CDR3 consists of 10 residues. In DNA form, the CDR3 reads TGTGCCACGGGGACAGATACGCAGTATTTT. It is translated as CATGTDTQYF.

This sequence joins TRBV6-2 or TRBV6-3 and TRBJ2-7, with a possible D match to TRBD1 (6 bases). V lost 3 bases and J lost 6, with 18 bases in between. Looked up from germline, CDR1 is MNHEY and CDR2 is SVGEGT. CDR3 length equals 15 residues. CDR3 sequence: CASSYWKQGGGEQYF. CDR3 sequence (DNA): TGTGCCAGCAGTTATTGGAAACAGGGTGGTGGCGAGCAGTACTTC.

This chain links TRBV21-1 with TRBJ2-2; TRBD1 was called by the table and not checked on the DNA. TRBV21-1 is marked as a pseudogene. The CDR3 loop spans 18 amino acids. CDR3 coding DNA: TGTGCCAACAGCAAAGTTGGGACAGCACCTATGAACACCGGGGAGCTGTTTTTT. Protein product: CANSKVGTAPMNTGELFF.

This clone was observed once. This sequence joins TRBV3-1 (or the pseudogene TRBV3-2) and TRBJ2-1; 7 nucleotides align to TRBD2. The CDR3 is made up of 17 amino acids. With V trimmed by 3 bases and J by 1 base, 9 bases remained unmatched. Germline CDR1 and CDR2: LGHDT and YNNKEL (reference sequence). For the CDR3, the DNA is TGTGCCAGCAGCCACTTACAGCGGGGAAGGTCCTACAATGAGCAGTTCTTC. It codes for CASSHLQRGRSYNEQFF.

The chain recombines TRBV6-1 with TRBJ2-3, with D maybe TRBD1 (6 bases). Trimming took 4 bases from V and 2 from J, leaving 16 bases between them. Germline CDR1 reads MNHNS; CDR2 reads SASEGT. The CDR3 consists of 16 residues. CDR3 in amino acids: CASSATGLFNTDTQYF. Here the CDR3 DNA reads TGTGCCAGCAGTGCCACAGGGTTATTTAACACAGATACGCAGTATTTT.

This clone has only a few counts. The chain links TRBV6-1 to TRBJ1-2; TRBD1 is a possible D gene (6 bases). V was clipped by 6 bases and J by 0 bases, with 17 bases between them. Per germline, CDR1 MNHNS and CDR2 SASEGT. The CDR3 covers 16 residues. CDR3: CASREQGGGANYGYTF. Here the CDR3 DNA reads TGTGCCAGCAGAGAACAGGGAGGGGGTGCTAACTATGGCTACACCTTC.

J is TRBJ2-1 and V is TRBV6-5, with 7 bases matching TRBD1. This CDR3 has 15 residues. The germline V gene encodes CDR1 MNHEY and CDR2 SVGAGI. V lost 6 bases to trimming and J lost 8 bases; unmatched junction nucleotides: 13. CDR3 sequence (DNA): TGTGCCAGCAGCGCACAGGGGTACCCGTTGGATGAGCAGTTCTTC. Its translation is CASSAQGYPLDEQFF.

J is TRBJ1-4 and V is TRBV7-9; D unclear. Germline V CDR1 and CDR2: SEHNR, FQNEAQ (reference sequence). The CDR3 spans 15 residues. Between the trimmed V and J ends, which lost 4 bases and 11 bases, there was a span of 20 bases. CDR3 region: CASSSSGPRRVKLFF. As DNA, the CDR3 is TGTGCCAGCAGCTCAAGCGGACCCCGGAGGGTGAAACTGTTTTTT.

A single count supports this clone. The chain recombines TRBV13 with TRBJ1-1; TRBD1 matches at 8 bases. V was pared by 5 bases and J by 4 bases, with 6 bases of the junction left unmatched. CDR1 and CDR2 (germline): PRHDT, FYEKMQ (reference sequence). This CDR3 is 14 amino acids long. CDR3 in amino acids: CASSVTGAGTEAFF. The CDR3 bases are TGTGCCAGCAGCGTGACAGGGGCGGGCACTGAAGCTTTCTTT.

V and J are TRBV25-1 and TRBJ2-5; D uncertain. This CDR3 contains 14 residues. Germline V gene sequence: CDR1 MGHDK, CDR2 SYGVNS. Deletions cut 3 bases from V and 5 bases from J, with 13 bases between. CDR3 residues: CASSDVRVPETQYF. CDR3 nucleotides: TGTGCCAGCAGTGACGTCCGAGTTCCGGAGACCCAGTACTTC.